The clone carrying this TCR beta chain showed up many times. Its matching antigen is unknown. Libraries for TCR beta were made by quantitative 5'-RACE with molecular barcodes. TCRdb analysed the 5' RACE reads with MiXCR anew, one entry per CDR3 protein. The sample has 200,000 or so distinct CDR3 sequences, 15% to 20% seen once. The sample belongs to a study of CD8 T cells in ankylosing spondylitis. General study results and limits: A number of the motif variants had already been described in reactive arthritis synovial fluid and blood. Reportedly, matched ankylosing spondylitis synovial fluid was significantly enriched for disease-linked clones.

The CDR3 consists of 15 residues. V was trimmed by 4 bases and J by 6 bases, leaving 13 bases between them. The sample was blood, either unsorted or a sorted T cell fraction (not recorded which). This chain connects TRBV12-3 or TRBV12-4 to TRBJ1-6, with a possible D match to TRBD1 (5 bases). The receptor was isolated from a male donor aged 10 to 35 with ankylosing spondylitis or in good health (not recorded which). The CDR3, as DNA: TGTGCCAGCAGTTCACATGAGACAGCTAATTCACCCCTCCACTTT. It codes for CASSSHETANSPLHF.